This T cell receptor (beta chain) was profiled in a study of blood T cell repertoires in COVID-19. The overall study: From the United States, Italy and Spain came samples of acute and convalescent COVID-19. T cells, B-cell-depleted T cells, or PBMCs supplied cDNA or gDNA.

In its sample, this clone was seen once. Methods used by the authors: Estimation of nucleated cell counts was performed using reference gene primer amplification. Clones were sequenced by immunoSEQ multiplex PCR, and TCRdb holds only the in-frame ones, with some missing. That table furnishes V, J and clone size, whereas the DNA furnished D and trimming. The sample consists of about 140,000 clones, about 86% of them appearing once. In germline, CDR1 is MNHNY, CDR2 SVGAGI (reference sequence). CDR3 length: 15 residues. V was pared by 6 bases and J by 4 bases, with 10 bases of the junction left unmatched.

This TCR derives from a woman aged 55-69 years with acute or convalescent COVID-19. This sequence joins TRBV6-6 and TRBJ2-7; TRBD2 agrees at 9 bases. The sequencing sample was made of peripheral blood. This CDR3 is CASRPPGLAPYEQYF. As DNA, the CDR3 is TGTGCCAGCAGACCTCCGGGACTAGCTCCTTACGAGCAGTACTTC.